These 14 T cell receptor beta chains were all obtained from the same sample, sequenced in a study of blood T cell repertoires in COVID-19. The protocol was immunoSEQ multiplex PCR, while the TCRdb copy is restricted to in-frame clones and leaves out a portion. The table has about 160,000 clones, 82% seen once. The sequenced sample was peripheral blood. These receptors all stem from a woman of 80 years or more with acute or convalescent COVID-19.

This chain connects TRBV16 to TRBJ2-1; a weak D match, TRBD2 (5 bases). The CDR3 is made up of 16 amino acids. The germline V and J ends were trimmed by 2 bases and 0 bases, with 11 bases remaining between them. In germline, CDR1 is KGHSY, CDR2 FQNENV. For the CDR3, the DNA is TGTGCCAGCAGCCAAGGGGAGAGGAGCTCCTACAATGAGCAGTTCTTC. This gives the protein CASSQGERSSYNEQFF.

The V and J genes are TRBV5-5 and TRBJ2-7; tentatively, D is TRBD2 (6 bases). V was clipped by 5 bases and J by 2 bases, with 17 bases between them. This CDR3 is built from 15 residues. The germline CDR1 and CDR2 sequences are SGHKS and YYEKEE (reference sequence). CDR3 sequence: CASRPSGTEPYEQYF. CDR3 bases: TGTGCCAGCAGACCATCCGGGACTGAGCCCTACGAGCAGTACTTC.

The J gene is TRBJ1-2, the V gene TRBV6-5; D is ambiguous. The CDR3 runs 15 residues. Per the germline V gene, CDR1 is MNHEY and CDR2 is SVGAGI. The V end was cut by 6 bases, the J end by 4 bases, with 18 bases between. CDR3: CASREAGSLGYGYTF. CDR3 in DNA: TGTGCCAGCAGGGAGGCCGGGTCTCTTGGCTATGGCTACACCTTC.

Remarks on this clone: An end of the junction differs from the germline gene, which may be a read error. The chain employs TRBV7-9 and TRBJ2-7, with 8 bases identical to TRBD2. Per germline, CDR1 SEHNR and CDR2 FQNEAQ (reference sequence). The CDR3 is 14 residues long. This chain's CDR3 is CASSRAGVSNEQYF. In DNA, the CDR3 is TGTGCCAGCAGCCGAGCGGGAGTCTCCAACGAGCAGTACTTC. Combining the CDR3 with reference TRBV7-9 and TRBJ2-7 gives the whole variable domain DTGVSQNPRHKITKRGQNVTFRCDPISEHNRLYWYRQTLGQGPEFLTYFQNEAQLEKSRLLSDRFSAERPKGSFSTLEIQRTEQGDSAMYLCASSRAGVSNEQYFGPGTRLTVT.

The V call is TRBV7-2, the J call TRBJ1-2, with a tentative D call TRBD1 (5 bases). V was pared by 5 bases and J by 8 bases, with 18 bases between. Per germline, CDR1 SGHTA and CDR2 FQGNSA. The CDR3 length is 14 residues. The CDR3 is CASSPVGAGRGYTF. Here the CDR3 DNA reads TGTGCCAGCAGCCCCGTAGGAGCAGGGCGAGGCTACACCTTC. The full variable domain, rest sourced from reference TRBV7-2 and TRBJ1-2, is GAGVSQSPSNKVTEKGKDVELRCDPISGHTALYWYRQSLGQGLEFLIYFQGNSAPDKSGLPSDRFSAERTGGSVSTLTIQRTQQEDSAVYLCASSPVGAGRGYTFGSGTRLTVV.

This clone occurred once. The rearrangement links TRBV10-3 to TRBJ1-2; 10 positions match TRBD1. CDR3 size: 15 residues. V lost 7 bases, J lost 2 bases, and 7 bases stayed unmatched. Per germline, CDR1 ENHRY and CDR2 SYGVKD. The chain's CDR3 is CAITDRGRENYGYTF. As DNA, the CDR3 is TGTGCCATCACCGACAGGGGGCGAGAGAACTATGGCTACACCTTC.

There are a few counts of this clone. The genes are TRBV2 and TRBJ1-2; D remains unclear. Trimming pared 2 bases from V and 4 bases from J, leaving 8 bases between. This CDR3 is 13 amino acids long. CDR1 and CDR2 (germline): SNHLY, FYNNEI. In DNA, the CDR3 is TGTGCCAGCAGTGAACAGATGATCTATGGCTACACCTTC. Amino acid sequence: CASSEQMIYGYTF.

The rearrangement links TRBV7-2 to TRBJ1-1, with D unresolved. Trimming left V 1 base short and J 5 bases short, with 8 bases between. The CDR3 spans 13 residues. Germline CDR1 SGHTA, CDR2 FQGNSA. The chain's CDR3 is CASSLVSATEAFF. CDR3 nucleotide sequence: TGTGCCAGCAGCTTAGTTTCTGCGACTGAAGCTTTCTTT.

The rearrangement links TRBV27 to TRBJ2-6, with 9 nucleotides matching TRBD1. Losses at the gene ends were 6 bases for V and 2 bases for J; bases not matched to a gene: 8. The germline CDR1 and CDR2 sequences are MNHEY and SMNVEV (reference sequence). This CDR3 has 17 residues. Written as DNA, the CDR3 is TGTGCCAGCAGGCCCGGGACAGGGTTCCCTGGGGCCAACGTCCTGACTTTC. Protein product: CASRPGTGFPGANVLTF. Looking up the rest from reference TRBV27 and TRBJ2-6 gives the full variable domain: EAQVTQNPRYLITVTGKKLTVTCSQNMNHEYMSWYRQDPGLGLRQIYYSMNVEVTDKGDVPEGYKVSRKEKRNFPLILESPSPNQTSLYFCASRPGTGFPGANVLTFGAGSRLTVL.

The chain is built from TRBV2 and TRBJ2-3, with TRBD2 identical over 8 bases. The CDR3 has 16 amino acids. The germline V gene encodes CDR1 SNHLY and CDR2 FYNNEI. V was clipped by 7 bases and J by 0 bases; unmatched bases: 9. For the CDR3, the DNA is TGTGCCAGCAAAGTTTTGGCGGGAGGTAGCACAGATACGCAGTATTTT. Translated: CASKVLAGGSTDTQYF.

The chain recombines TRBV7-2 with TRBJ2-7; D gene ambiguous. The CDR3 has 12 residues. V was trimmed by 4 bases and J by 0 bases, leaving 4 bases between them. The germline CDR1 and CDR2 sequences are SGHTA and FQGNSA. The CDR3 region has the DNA TGTGCCAGCAGCTCCCGCTCCTACGAGCAGTACTTC. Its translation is CASSSRSYEQYF.

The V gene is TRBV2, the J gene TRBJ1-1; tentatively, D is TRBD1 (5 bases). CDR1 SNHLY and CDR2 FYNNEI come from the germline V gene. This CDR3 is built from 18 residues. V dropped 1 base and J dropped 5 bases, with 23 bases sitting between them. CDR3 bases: TGTGCCAGCAGTGAAGAAACCGGGACTTTCGGCCGAGGGACTGAAGCTTTCTTT. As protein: CASSEETGTFGRGTEAFF.

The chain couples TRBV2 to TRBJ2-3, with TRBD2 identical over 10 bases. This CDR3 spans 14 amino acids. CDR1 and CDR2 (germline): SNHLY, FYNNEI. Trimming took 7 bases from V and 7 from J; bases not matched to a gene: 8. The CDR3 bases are TGTGCCAGCACGGAGCGGGAGGGCCTCCATACGCAGTATTTT. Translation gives CASTEREGLHTQYF.

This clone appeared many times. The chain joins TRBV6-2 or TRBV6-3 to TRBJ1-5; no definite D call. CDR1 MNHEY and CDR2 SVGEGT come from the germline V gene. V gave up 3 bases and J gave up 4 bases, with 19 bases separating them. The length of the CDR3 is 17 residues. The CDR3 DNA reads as TGTGCCAGCAGTTATGGAGGAGGCCCTACGGGAAATCAGCCCCAGCATTTT. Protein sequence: CASSYGGGPTGNQPQHF.